These 31 T cell receptor beta chains were all obtained from the same sample, sequenced in a study of T cells in Graves' hyperthyroidism and ophthalmopathy. Template material for amplifying TCR beta CDR3 regions consisted of RNA transcripts. The study used the HTBI primer set for a first-round RT-PCR of the TCR CDR3. Via MiXCR, TCRdb re-called the multiplex PCR reads, giving one row per CDR3 protein. Of approximately 400,000 distinct CDR3 sequences listed, approximately 15% are singletons. Sequenced material: blood. These receptors were taken from a woman aged 25 to 39 with Graves' hyperthyroidism.

A few counts support this clonotype. The chain links TRBV4-2 to TRBJ2-7; D may be TRBD1 (5 bases). The CDR3 covers 13 residues. Germline V gene data show CDR1 as LGHNA and CDR2 as YNFKEQ. The ends were cut back, 0 bases at V and 3 bases at J, with 6 bases in the middle. The CDR3 nucleotides read TGTGCCAGCAGCCAAGAGACAGACTACGAGCAGTACTTC. This sequence encodes CASSQETDYEQYF.

Concerning this clonotype itself: A clone one base away is much larger, so this may be a read error. DNA for the CDR3: TGCAGTGCTAGAGATTCTAGCGGGAGTGAGGGGGATGAGCAGTACTTC. It yields the protein CSARDSSGSEGDEQYF. The rearrangement uses TRBV20-1 and TRBJ2-1, with 10 bases that match TRBD2. TRBJ2-7 matches the DNA end more closely, so the J call is doubtful. This CDR3 is 16 amino acids long. Germline assignment: CDR1 DFQATT and CDR2 SNEGSKA (reference sequence).

This clonotype was detected ten times or more. The chain recombines TRBV20-1 with TRBJ2-3, with D possibly TRBD2 on 6 matching bases. The CDR3 has 15 residues. Germline-derived CDR1 and CDR2 are DFQATT and SNEGSKA (reference sequence). The CDR3 sequence: CSPKRSSGLTDTQYF. CDR3 bases: TGCAGCCCCAAAAGGTCCAGCGGGCTCACAGATACGCAGTATTTT.

This clonotype is a singleton in its sample. A much larger clone lies one base from this, so it may be a read error. This rearrangement joins TRBV20-1 to TRBJ2-7; the D gene is possibly TRBD2 (6 bases). The CDR3 length is 17 residues. The germline V gene encodes CDR1 DFQATT and CDR2 SNEGSKA (reference sequence). CDR3 DNA: TGCAGTGCTAGAGATGGCCCCCGGACTATGAGCTCCTACGATCAGTACTTC. Encoded protein: CSARDGPRTMSSYDQYF.

CDR3 bases: TGTGCCAGCAGTTTATGGGCAGGGACCTACGAGCAGTACTTC. Its translation is CASSLWAGTYEQYF. The genes are TRBV27 and TRBJ2-7; tentatively, D is TRBD1 (5 bases). The CDR3 sequence is 14 residues long. CDR1 is MNHEY, CDR2 SMNVEV, per germline (reference sequence). The ends were cut back, 1 base at V and 2 bases at J, with 9 bases in the middle.

The chain uses TRBV6-2 or TRBV6-3 and TRBJ1-2, with D unclear. This CDR3 is 12 amino acids long. V was trimmed by 6 bases and J by 3 bases, leaving 8 bases between them. The germline CDR1 and CDR2 sequences are MNHEY and SVGEGT. CDR3 sequence: CASRGHDYGYTF. DNA for the CDR3: TGTGCCAGCAGGGGTCACGACTATGGCTACACCTTC.

The chain recombines TRBV6-1 with TRBJ1-2, with a possible D match to TRBD1 (6 bases). The CDR3 has 14 amino acids. Germline V gene sequence: CDR1 MNHNS, CDR2 SASEGT. Trimming stripped 5 bases from V and 7 bases from J, with 17 bases between. CDR3 sequence: CASSSYRDISGYTF. CDR3 coding DNA: TGTGCCAGCAGTTCATACAGGGATATATCTGGCTACACCTTC.

Ten or more counts support this clonotype. The gene calls are TRBV29-1 and TRBJ1-2; no firm D call. V lost 6 bases and J 2 bases, leaving 7 bases between the germline ends. The CDR3 has 11 amino acids. CDR1 and CDR2 (germline): SQVTM, ANQGSEA. CDR3 DNA sequence: TGCAGCGTCTTACAGAACTATGGCTACACCTTC. It specifies CSVLQNYGYTF.

This clonotype was observed a few times. The V and J genes are TRBV20-1 and TRBJ2-2; D might be TRBD2 (5 bases). Deletions cut 3 bases from V and 0 bases from J, with 8 bases between. Germline values: CDR1 DFQATT, CDR2 SNEGSKA (reference sequence). The CDR3 runs 14 residues. CDR3 nucleotide sequence: TGCAGTGCTAGCGGGATGGCGAACACCGGGGAGCTGTTTTTT. Amino acids: CSASGMANTGELFF.

This clonotype was detected many times. DNA of the CDR3: TGTGCCAGCAGCGACATAGACGAGCCAGGGGGCTACGAGCAGTACTTC. It specifies CASSDIDEPGGYEQYF. V and J are TRBV11-2 and TRBJ2-7; 7 bases fit TRBD1. V gave up 5 bases and J gave up 3 bases; unmatched junction bases: 13. Germline V gene lookup returns CDR1 SGHAT and CDR2 FQNNGV. The length of the CDR3 is 16 residues.

On this clonotype itself: This may be a read error: a much more frequent sequence differs by one nucleotide. V usage is TRBV15 and J usage is TRBJ1-1, with unresolved D. Germline CDR1 is LNHNV and CDR2 is YYDKDF (reference sequence). This CDR3 is built from 12 residues. With 1 base removed from V and 5 bases from J, the gap between germline ends came to 5 bases. CDR3 amino acids: CATSRALTEAFF. The CDR3 nucleotides are TGTGCCACCAGCAGAGCTCTGACTGAAGCTTTCTTT.

This clonotype appeared many times. The genes are TRBV7-9 and TRBJ2-1; no clear D. Germline assignment: CDR1 SEHNR and CDR2 FQNEAQ (reference sequence). CDR3 length: 14 amino acids. Trimming removed 1 base at V and 7 bases at J, with 11 bases between. CDR3 bases: TGTGCCAGCAGCTTAGTCGAACTGCGGAATGAGCAGTTCTTC. Translation gives CASSLVELRNEQFF.

This clonotype was found many times. The junction does not match germline at one end; this may be a read error. The chain has TRBV20-1 and TRBJ2-7; TRBD2 is a possible D gene (6 bases). In germline, CDR1 is DFQATT, CDR2 SNEGSKA (reference sequence). There are 14 residues in the CDR3. The CDR3 spells CSARGSSGPYEQYF. CDR3 in DNA: TGCAGTGCCAGAGGTAGTAGCGGACCCTACGAGCAGTACTTC.

This clonotype showed up many times. The rearrangement links TRBV29-1 to TRBJ2-7; TRBD1 agrees at 8 bases. After removal of 4 bases from V and 4 bases from J, the junction contained 12 bases not matched to a gene. Looked up from germline, CDR1 is SQVTM and CDR2 is ANQGSEA. The CDR3 totals 15 residues. CDR3 bases: TGCAGCGTTGTCCAAAGGGGCCAGGGGGCGTACGAGCAGTACTTC. It specifies CSVVQRGQGAYEQYF.

This chain uses TRBV25-1 with TRBJ2-7; 14 nucleotides agree with TRBD2. Unmatched junction bases numbered 5, after V lost 6 bases and J lost 7 bases. The CDR3 is made up of 14 amino acids. Germline V gene sequence: CDR1 MGHDK, CDR2 SYGVNS. CDR3 DNA sequence: TGTGCCAGCAGGGAGGGGACTAGCGGGAGTGAGCAGTACTTC. Amino acid sequence: CASREGTSGSEQYF.

This clonotype was picked up a small number of times. The chain combines TRBV20-1 with TRBJ2-5; perhaps TRBD2 as D (6 bases). Trimming took off 1 base at V and 2 bases at J, with 14 bases between the two ends. This CDR3 is built from 15 residues. Germline V gene lookup returns CDR1 DFQATT and CDR2 SNEGSKA (reference sequence). DNA of the CDR3: TGCAGTGCTAGAGGAGCGGCGGGAACTCAAGAGACCCAGTACTTC. Encoded protein: CSARGAAGTQETQYF.

The rearrangement links TRBV2 to TRBJ2-3, with TRBD2 matching over 7 bases. V trimming: 1 base; J trimming: 2 bases; junction bases outside the gene matches: 6. CDR1 is SNHLY and CDR2 is FYNNEI in the germline V gene. The CDR3 is 16 amino acids. The CDR3 loop reads CASSEGWEGYTDTQYF. CDR3 DNA: TGTGCCAGCAGTGAAGGGTGGGAGGGGTACACAGATACGCAGTATTTT.

The chain recombines TRBV14 with TRBJ2-7, with 8 positions matching TRBD2. The CDR3 has 16 amino acids. CDR1 and CDR2 from the germline V gene are SGHDN and FVKESK. The junction had 6 bases not matched to a gene; V was cut back by 0 bases and J by 2 bases. The CDR3 spells CASSQDGGRPPYEQYF. CDR3 DNA sequence: TGTGCCAGCAGCCAAGACGGCGGGAGGCCCCCCTACGAGCAGTACTTC. Full variable domain (missing parts from reference TRBV14 and TRBJ2-7): EAGVTQFPSHSVIEKGQTVTLRCDPISGHDNLYWYRRVMGKEIKFLLHFVKESKQDESGMPNNRFLAERTGGTYSTLKVQPAELEDSGVYFCASSQDGGRPPYEQYFGPGTRLTVT.

The rearrangement joins TRBV5-1 to TRBJ2-3; a weak D match, TRBD1 (6 bases). Deletions cut 6 bases from V and 2 bases from J, with 19 bases between. The germline V gene encodes CDR1 SGHRS and CDR2 YFSETQ. This CDR3 comprises 16 residues. CDR3: CASTLWGRAPTDTQYF. The CDR3 DNA reads as TGCGCCAGCACCCTCTGGGGGCGCGCCCCCACAGATACGCAGTATTTT.

V usage is TRBV6-2 or TRBV6-3 and J usage is TRBJ1-3, with D tentatively TRBD1 (5 bases). Germline lookup yields CDR1 MNHEY and CDR2 SVGEGT. V lost 0 bases, J lost 0 bases, and 9 bases lay in between. The CDR3 has 16 residues. The CDR3 sequence is CASSYSKGTSGNTIYF. The CDR3 DNA reads TGTGCCAGCAGTTACTCGAAGGGGACCTCTGGAAACACCATATATTTT.

The chain is built from TRBV5-1 and TRBJ2-1; 7 bases are shared with TRBD2. The CDR3 is 15 amino acids. Germline values: CDR1 SGHRS, CDR2 YFSETQ. V lost 4 bases to trimming and J lost 10 bases; unmatched junction nucleotides: 14. As DNA, the CDR3 is TGCGCCAGCAGCCCGGGTGCGGGAGCGGCAGGGGAGCAGTTCTTC. This encodes CASSPGAGAAGEQFF. The full variable domain, rest sourced from reference TRBV5-1 and TRBJ2-1, is KAGVTQTPRYLIKTRGQQVTLSCSPISGHRSVSWYQQTPGQGLQFLFEYFSETQRNKGNFPGRFSGRQFSNSRSEMNVSTLELGDSALYLCASSPGAGAAGEQFFGPGTRLTVL.

V gene TRBV9 combines with J gene TRBJ2-1, with 8 bases identical to TRBD2. The CDR3 length is 16 residues. In germline, CDR1 is SGDLS, CDR2 YYNGEE. Germline trimming cut 0 bases from V and 7 bases from J; bases unmatched to any gene: 9. CDR3 region: CASSVAGRAFGNEQFF. The CDR3 DNA follows: TGTGCCAGCAGCGTAGCCGGGAGGGCCTTTGGAAATGAGCAGTTCTTC.

This clonotype was found a few times. This clone may be a read error of a much larger clone one base away. CDR3 residues: CASSSTSGTNEQSF. Here the CDR3 DNA reads TGTGCCAGCAGTTCGACTAGCGGGACGAATGAGCAGTCCTTC. V is TRBV2 and J is TRBJ2-1; 11 nucleotides agree with TRBD2. Germline V gives CDR1 SNHLY, CDR2 FYNNEI. The CDR3 loop spans 14 amino acids.

This clonotype has ten or more counts. This chain uses TRBV29-1 with TRBJ2-1; 7 bases align to TRBD2. J gave up 4 bases and V 2 bases, and 8 bases lay outside the gene matches. The CDR3 covers 15 residues. The germline CDR1 and CDR2 sequences are SQVTM and ANQGSEA. The CDR3, as DNA: TGCAGCGTTGAAACGGCTAGCGGAAAATACAATGAGCAGTTCTTC. It encodes CSVETASGKYNEQFF.

This clonotype was recorded at least ten times. The V gene is TRBV11-2, the J gene TRBJ2-1; 12 bases map to TRBD2. V was clipped by 3 bases and J by 5 bases; unmatched bases: 17. Looked up from germline, CDR1 is SGHAT and CDR2 is FQNNGV. The CDR3 has 20 residues. DNA for the CDR3: TGTGCCAGCAGCTTGTACCAGGACATTGCATGGACTAGCGGGAACAATGAGCAGTTCTTC. Encoded protein: CASSLYQDIAWTSGNNEQFF.

This clonotype was found many times. The chain carries TRBV28 and TRBJ2-7, with D maybe TRBD2 (6 bases). Trimming took 7 bases from V and 2 from J, leaving 12 bases between them. The CDR3 contains 13 residues. Germline V gives CDR1 MDHEN, CDR2 SYDVKM. The CDR3 protein is CASNAGSAYEQYF. CDR3 coding DNA: TGTGCCAGCAATGCGGGATCAGCCTACGAGCAGTACTTC.

The chain has TRBV6-1 and TRBJ2-1; weak D call: TRBD1 (5 bases). Trimming left V 6 bases short and J 2 bases short, with 11 bases between. The V gene's germline CDR1 is MNHNS and CDR2 SASEGT. The CDR3 runs 14 residues. Written as DNA, the CDR3 is TGTGCCAGCAGGGACACCCTGGCCTACAATGAGCAGTTCTTC. Its translation is CASRDTLAYNEQFF.

This clonotype came up many times. The chain has TRBV9 and TRBJ2-6, with D unresolved. The CDR3 totals 16 residues. Germline CDR1 reads SGDLS; CDR2 reads YYNGEE. Trimming took 0 bases from V and 2 from J, leaving 9 bases between them. CDR3 bases: TGTGCCAGCAGCGTAGACCCTAATCCTGGGGCCAACGTCCTGACTTTC. Translating it yields CASSVDPNPGANVLTF. Full variable domain (outside the CDR3, taken from reference TRBV9 and TRBJ2-6): DSGVTQTPKHLITATGQRVTLRCSPRSGDLSVYWYQQSLDQGLQFLIQYYNGEERAKGNILERFSAQQFPDLHSELNLSSLELGDSALYFCASSVDPNPGANVLTFGAGSRLTVL.

A word on this clonotype: Germline and junction disagree at one end, which may indicate a read error. CDR3 amino acids: CAGSKTSGRVLTDTQYF. The CDR3 DNA reads TGTGCCGGCAGCAAAACAAGCGGGAGGGTTTTGACAGATACGCAGTATTTT. The chain has TRBV11-2 and TRBJ2-3, with 10 bases that match TRBD2. The CDR3 length is 17 residues. CDR1 is SGHAT, CDR2 FQNNGV, per germline.

This clonotype has just a few counts. The chain recombines TRBV20-1 with TRBJ2-7; D uncertain. The CDR3 contains 12 residues. V was trimmed by 6 bases and J by 2 bases, leaving 11 bases between them. Germline CDR1 and CDR2: DFQATT and SNEGSKA (reference sequence). CDR3 DNA sequence: TGCAGTGCCGACGGAGTGGCCTACGAGCAGTACTTC. Protein product: CSADGVAYEQYF.

A few counts support this clonotype. The genes are TRBV5-1 and TRBJ2-5; D tentatively fits TRBD1 or TRBD2 (5 bases each). The germline CDR1 and CDR2 sequences are SGHRS and YFSETQ. Trimming took 2 bases from V and 3 from J, leaving 17 bases between them. The CDR3 loop spans 16 amino acids. CDR3 DNA sequence: TGCGCCAGCAGCTTAGGGTCCGGGACCACTAAAGAGACCCAGTACTTC. This gives the protein CASSLGSGTTKETQYF.